The 14 T cell receptor beta chains below all came from one sample that was sequenced in a study of post-analysis software for immune sequencing data. Study-wide results and caveats: TRBV5-6, TRBV5-1 and TRBV20-1 were among 4 or 5 TRBV segments more frequent in patients than controls.

Antigen specificity for these receptors is unknown. cDNA libraries for TCR beta contained unique molecular identifiers. TCRdb independently ran MiXCR on the PCR reads; one entry per CDR3 protein. Among about 820,000 distinct CDR3 sequences, approximately 53% were seen once, and the ten largest hold over 4%. The specimen sequenced was blood. The receptors come from a girl aged 5 to 17 with multiple sclerosis.

The chain links TRBV5-1 to TRBJ1-5; 7 bases are shared with TRBD1. V was pared by 5 bases and J by 5 bases, with 7 bases of the junction left unmatched. Germline V gene data show CDR1 as SGHRS and CDR2 as YFSETQ. The CDR3 length is 14 residues. CDR3 bases: TGCGCCAGCAGTCCGGGACAGACCGATCAGCCCCAGCATTTT. Translating gives CASSPGQTDQPQHF.

The rearrangement joins TRBV5-1 to TRBJ2-3; D gene ambiguous. The CDR3 consists of 15 residues. V was trimmed by 0 bases and J by 2 bases, leaving 10 bases between them. Germline V gene data show CDR1 as SGHRS and CDR2 as YFSETQ. The CDR3 coding sequence is TGCGCCAGCAGCTTGGAGGGCACATACACAGATACGCAGTATTTT. Its protein is CASSLEGTYTDTQYF. Together with reference TRBV5-1 and TRBJ2-3, the CDR3 gives the full variable domain: KAGVTQTPRYLIKTRGQQVTLSCSPISGHRSVSWYQQTPGQGLQFLFEYFSETQRNKGNFPGRFSGRQFSNSRSEMNVSTLELGDSALYLCASSLEGTYTDTQYFGPGTRLTVL.

V usage is TRBV12-3 or TRBV12-4 and J usage is TRBJ1-5; 11 bases are shared with TRBD1. CDR3 length equals 16 residues. V lost 5 bases to trimming and J lost 10 bases; unmatched junction nucleotides: 13. CDR3 residues: CASSPRTGGVPFPQHF. CDR3 DNA: TGTGCCAGCAGTCCCCGGACAGGGGGCGTTCCCTTCCCCCAGCATTTT.

This clonotype turned up a few times. The V gene is TRBV18, the J gene TRBJ1-5; a weak D match, TRBD1 (5 bases). The CDR3 has 15 amino acids. Germline CDR1 is KGHSH and CDR2 is LQKENI. V shed 3 bases and J shed 7 bases, with 16 bases lying between them. The CDR3 DNA sequence: TGTGCCAGCTCACCCGGGACTGTTGGTGGGCAGCCCCAGCATTTT. Residues: CASSPGTVGGQPQHF. The variable domain in full, with the rest retrieved from reference TRBV18 and TRBJ1-5, is NAGVMQNPRHLVRRRGQEARLRCSPMKGHSHVYWYRQLPEEGLKFMVYLQKENIIDESGMPKERFSAEFPKEGPSILRIQQVVRGDSAAYFCASSPGTVGGQPQHFGDGTRLSIL.

This chain joins TRBV3-1 and TRBJ2-7; 9 bases agree with TRBD2. The CDR3 covers 14 residues. In germline, CDR1 is LGHDT, CDR2 YNNKEL (reference sequence). Trimming removed 2 bases from V and 6 bases from J; junction bases left unmatched: 5. DNA of the CDR3: TGTGCCAGCAGCCAATCAGCGGGAGGAAGCGAGCAGTACTTC. Translation: CASSQSAGGSEQYF.

This clonotype was counted a few times. The rearrangement joins TRBV7-9 to TRBJ2-3; maybe TRBD2 (6 bases). V was clipped by 5 bases and J by 3 bases, with 9 bases between them. CDR1 and CDR2 from the germline V gene are SEHNR and FQNEAQ (reference sequence). The CDR3 totals 13 residues. CDR3 nucleotide sequence: TGTGCCAGCAGCCGACTAGGAACAGATACGCAGTATTTT. Translating gives CASSRLGTDTQYF.

The chain uses TRBV20-1 and TRBJ2-3, with 8 bases aligning to TRBD1. The V gene's germline CDR1 is DFQATT and CDR2 SNEGSKA (reference sequence). J was trimmed by 3 bases and V by 0 bases; bases with no gene match: 8. The CDR3 is made up of 16 amino acids. Here the CDR3 reads CSAREPGQARTDTQYF. DNA for the CDR3: TGCAGTGCTAGAGAACCGGGACAGGCCAGGACAGATACGCAGTATTTT.

The chain couples TRBV5-5 to TRBJ2-1; 12 nucleotides agree with TRBD2. This CDR3 has 15 residues. CDR1 SGHKS and CDR2 YYEKEE come from the germline V gene (reference sequence). Germline trimming cut 4 bases from V and 11 bases from J; bases unmatched to any gene: 10. CDR3 nucleotides: TGTGCCAGCAGCCCTTCTGATGGACTAGCGGGGAAGCAGTTCTTC. Its protein is CASSPSDGLAGKQFF.

This rearrangement joins TRBV5-1 to TRBJ2-1; TRBD2 matches 8 bases. This CDR3 comprises 17 residues. With 4 bases clipped from V and 8 bases from J, the junction kept 17 bases outside the gene matches. The germline CDR1 and CDR2 sequences are SGHRS and YFSETQ. The CDR3 DNA follows: TGCGCCAGCAGCAACCGGCAGCGGGAGTATAGTTCCGATGAGCAGTTCTTC. Its translation is CASSNRQREYSSDEQFF.

This clonotype came up once. This rearrangement joins TRBV5-1 to TRBJ2-5; D is uncertain. Germline CDR1 and CDR2: SGHRS and YFSETQ. The CDR3 has 13 residues. V was pared by 5 bases and J by 3 bases, with 11 bases between. The CDR3 protein is CASRALTEETQYF. In DNA, the CDR3 is TGCGCCAGCAGGGCCCTAACCGAAGAGACCCAGTACTTC.

V usage is TRBV29-1 and J usage is TRBJ2-7; D is undetermined. Trimming took off 6 bases at V and 7 bases at J, with 10 bases between the two ends. From germline, CDR1 is SQVTM and CDR2 ANQGSEA. The CDR3 spans 10 residues. This chain's CDR3 is CSVQQNEQYF. The CDR3 DNA is TGCAGCGTACAGCAAAATGAGCAGTACTTC.

The chain uses TRBV3-1 and TRBJ1-2, with unresolved D. Between the trimmed V and J ends, which lost 0 bases and 5 bases, there was a span of 13 bases. CDR1 and CDR2 from the germline V gene are LGHDT and YNNKEL (reference sequence). This CDR3 is 15 amino acids long. Here the CDR3 DNA reads TGTGCCAGCAGCCAAGATGGAAGGCCGAGATATGGCTACACCTTC. Its protein is CASSQDGRPRYGYTF. The variable domain in full, completed from reference TRBV3-1 and TRBJ1-2, reads DTAVSQTPKYLVTQMGNDKSIKCEQNLGHDTMYWYKQDSKKFLKIMFSYNNKELIINETVPNRFSPKSPDKAHLNLHINSLELGDSAVYFCASSQDGRPRYGYTFGSGTRLTVV.

The chain recombines TRBV6-5 with TRBJ2-3; TRBD2 agrees at 8 bases. Per germline, CDR1 MNHEY and CDR2 SVGAGI. This CDR3 has 14 residues. The trim removed 5 bases at V and 5 bases at J, leaving 6 bases unmatched. CDR3 loop: CASSRGGPGDTQYF. The CDR3 coding sequence is TGTGCCAGCAGTCGGGGGGGGCCTGGAGATACGCAGTATTTT.

The chain recombines TRBV7-2 with TRBJ2-3, with 15 bases that match TRBD2. CDR3 size: 17 residues. The ends lost 1 base at V and 6 bases at J; junction bases unmatched: 5. The V gene's germline CDR1 is SGHTA and CDR2 FQGNSA. CDR3 DNA sequence: TGTGCCAGCAGCTTAGGGGGACTAGCGGGAGGCATGGATACGCAGTATTTT. This translates into CASSLGGLAGGMDTQYF.